The 5 T cell receptor delta chains reported below all come from one sample, sequenced in a study of Vδ1+ human thymocytes. These receptors lack a known antigen. Extracted RNA was reverse transcribed into cDNA. CDR3 amplicons came from multiplex PCR with pooled V-gene forward and constant-region reverse primers. TCRdb re-called the multiplex PCR reads via CATT. This sample carries about 75,000 delta-chain clones, around 35% of them seen once, and the ten largest clones take about 0.24%. General study results and limits: Thymic TRG and TRD repertoires appeared highly polyclonal.

The sample taken for sequencing was Vdelta1+ gamma-delta thymocytes from the thymus. The sample's subset: FACS-sorted CD3+ TCRalphabeta- TCRVdelta1+ TCRVdelta2- thymocytes. These receptors all stem from a boy less than two years old who had congenital heart surgery.

This clone showed up just once. The chain uses TRDV1 and TRDJ1; 8 bases align to TRDD3. This CDR3 comprises 18 residues. The J segment lost 0 bases and the V segment lost 2 bases, leaving 11 bases of the junction unmatched. CDR1 TSWWSYY and CDR2 QGS come from the germline V gene. CDR3 in amino acids: CALGECFWGTFYTDKLIF. The CDR3, as DNA: TGTGCTCTTGGGGAATGTTTCTGGGGGACATTTTACACCGATAAACTCATCTTT.

The chain links TRDV1 to TRDJ1, with D possibly being TRDD3 (6 bases). Per germline, CDR1 TSWWSYY and CDR2 QGS. This CDR3 is built from 19 residues. With 0 bases removed from V and 0 bases from J, the gap between germline ends came to 20 bases. The CDR3, as DNA: TGTGCTCTTGGGGAACTCGGCTTTGCGCTGGGGCCCTACACCGATAAACTCATCTTT. Translating gives CALGELGFALGPYTDKLIF.

This clone was observed a handful of times. The genes are TRDV1 and TRDJ1; 13 bases map to TRDD3. This CDR3 has 28 residues. Germline assignment: CDR1 TSWWSYY and CDR2 QGS. The V gene end was trimmed by 5 bases and the J gene end by 0 bases; junction bases not matched to a gene: 39. CDR3 sequence reads: CALGNGLPTTLRPPKLGDTRHYTDKLIF. CDR3 DNA: TGTGCTCTTGGGAACGGCCTTCCTACGACTCTACGACCCCCCAAACTGGGGGATACGCGCCACTACACCGATAAACTCATCTTT.

The V call is TRDV1, the J call TRDJ1; TRDD2 agrees at 9 bases. V was clipped by 1 base and J by 3 bases; unmatched bases: 12. CDR1 is TSWWSYY, CDR2 QGS, per germline. This CDR3 has 18 residues. The CDR3 DNA is TGTGCTCTTGGGGAACGGGGGGCCTTCCTACGTGAGTCCGATAAACTCATCTTT. Protein: CALGERGAFLRESDKLIF.

The rearrangement links TRDV1 to TRDJ1; TRDD3 aligns across 11 bases. With 4 bases clipped from V and 4 bases from J, the junction kept 17 bases outside the gene matches. CDR3 size: 19 residues. In germline, CDR1 is TSWWSYY, CDR2 QGS. This chain's CDR3 is CALGVSFLSTGGYVDKLIF. The CDR3 DNA reads TGTGCTCTTGGGGTCTCCTTCCTGAGTACTGGGGGATATGTCGATAAACTCATCTTT.